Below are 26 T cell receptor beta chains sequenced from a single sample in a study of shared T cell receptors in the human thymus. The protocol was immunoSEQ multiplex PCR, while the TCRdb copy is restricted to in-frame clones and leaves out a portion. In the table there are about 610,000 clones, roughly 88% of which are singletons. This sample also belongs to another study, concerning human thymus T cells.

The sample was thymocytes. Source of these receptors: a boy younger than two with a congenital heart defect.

The CDR3 DNA is TGTGCCAGCAGCAAAGCGGGCCCATCCTACGAGCAGTACTTC. It is translated as CASSKAGPSYEQYF. The rearrangement joins TRBV7-6 to TRBJ2-7; tentative D call: TRBD2 (6 bases). The germline V and J ends were trimmed by 5 bases and 1 base, with 12 bases remaining between them. The CDR3 contains 14 residues. Germline CDR1 reads SGHVS; CDR2 reads FNYEAQ.

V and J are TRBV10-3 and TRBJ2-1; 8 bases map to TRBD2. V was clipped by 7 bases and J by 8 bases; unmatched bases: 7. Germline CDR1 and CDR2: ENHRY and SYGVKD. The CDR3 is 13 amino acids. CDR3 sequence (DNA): TGTGCCATCAACGGGACTAGATTGTATGAGCAGTTCTTC. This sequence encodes CAINGTRLYEQFF.

The CDR3 loop reads CASSSGGLVYEQYF. DNA for the CDR3: TGTGCCAGCAGCTCTGGAGGACTAGTTTACGAGCAGTACTTC. V is TRBV7-9 and J is TRBJ2-7, with TRBD2 identical over 7 bases. The J segment lost 4 bases and the V segment lost 4 bases, leaving 7 bases of the junction unmatched. Germline CDR1 reads SEHNR; CDR2 reads FQNEAQ (reference sequence). The CDR3 has 14 residues. Variable domain in full (rest from reference TRBV7-9 and TRBJ2-7): DTGVSQNPRHKITKRGQNVTFRCDPISEHNRLYWYRQTLGQGPEFLTYFQNEAQLEKSRLLSDRFSAERPKGSFSTLEIQRTEQGDSAMYLCASSSGGLVYEQYFGPGTRLTVT.

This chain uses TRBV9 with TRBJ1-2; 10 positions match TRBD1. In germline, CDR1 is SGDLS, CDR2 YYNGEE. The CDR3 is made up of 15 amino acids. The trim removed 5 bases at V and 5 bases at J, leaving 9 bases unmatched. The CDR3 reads CASSPGQGPPYGYTF. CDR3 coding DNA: TGTGCCAGCAGTCCGGGACAGGGGCCCCCTTATGGCTACACCTTC.

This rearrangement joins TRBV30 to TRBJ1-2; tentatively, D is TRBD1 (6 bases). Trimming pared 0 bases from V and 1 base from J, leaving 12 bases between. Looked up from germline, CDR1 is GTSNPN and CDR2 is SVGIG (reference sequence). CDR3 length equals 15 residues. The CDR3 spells CAWSVPGQINYGYTF. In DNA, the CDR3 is TGTGCCTGGAGTGTACCAGGACAGATTAACTATGGCTACACCTTC.

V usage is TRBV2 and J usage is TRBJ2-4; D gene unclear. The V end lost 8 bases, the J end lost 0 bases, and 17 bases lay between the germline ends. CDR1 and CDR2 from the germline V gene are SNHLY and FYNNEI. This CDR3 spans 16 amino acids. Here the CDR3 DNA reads TGTGCCAGCCACCTATTTAGCAGAGTAGCCAAAAACATTCAGTACTTC. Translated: CASHLFSRVAKNIQYF. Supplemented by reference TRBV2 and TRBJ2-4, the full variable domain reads EPEVTQTPSHQVTQMGQEVILRCVPISNHLYFYWYRQILGQKVEFLVSFYNNEISEKSEIFDDQFSVERPDGSNFTLKIRSTKLEDSAMYFCASHLFSRVAKNIQYFGAGTRLSVL.

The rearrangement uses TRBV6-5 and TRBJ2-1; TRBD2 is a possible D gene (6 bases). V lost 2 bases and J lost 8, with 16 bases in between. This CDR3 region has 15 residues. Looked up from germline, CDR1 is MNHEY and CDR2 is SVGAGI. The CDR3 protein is CASSYREALLHEQFF. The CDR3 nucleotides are TGTGCCAGCAGTTACAGGGAGGCCCTTCTTCATGAGCAGTTCTTC.

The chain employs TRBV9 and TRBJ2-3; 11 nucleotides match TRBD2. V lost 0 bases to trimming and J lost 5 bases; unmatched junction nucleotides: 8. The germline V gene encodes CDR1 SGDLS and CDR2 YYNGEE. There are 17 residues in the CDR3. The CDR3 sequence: CASSVGPTSGSRDTQYF. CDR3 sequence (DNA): TGTGCCAGCAGCGTAGGCCCCACTAGCGGGAGTCGAGATACGCAGTATTTT.

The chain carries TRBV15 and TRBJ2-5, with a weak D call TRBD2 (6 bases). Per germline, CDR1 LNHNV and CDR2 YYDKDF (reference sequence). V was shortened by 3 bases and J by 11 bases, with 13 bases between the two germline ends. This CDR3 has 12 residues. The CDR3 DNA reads TGTGCCACCAGCAGGGGGCCGGGGGAGCAGTACTTC. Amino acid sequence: CATSRGPGEQYF.

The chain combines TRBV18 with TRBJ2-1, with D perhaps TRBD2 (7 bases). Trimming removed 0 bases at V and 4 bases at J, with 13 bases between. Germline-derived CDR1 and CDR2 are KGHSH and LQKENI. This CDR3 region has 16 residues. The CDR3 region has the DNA TGTGCCAGCTCACCACCGAGAGGGGGGGGATACAATGAGCAGTTCTTC. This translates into CASSPPRGGGYNEQFF.

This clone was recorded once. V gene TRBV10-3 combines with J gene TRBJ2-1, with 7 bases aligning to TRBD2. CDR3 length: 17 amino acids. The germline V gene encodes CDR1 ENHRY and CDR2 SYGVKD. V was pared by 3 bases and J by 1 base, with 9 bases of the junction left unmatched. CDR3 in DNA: TGTGCCATCAGTGAATTTGGTGAGCGGGATTCCTACAATGAGCAGTTCTTC. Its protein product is CAISEFGERDSYNEQFF.

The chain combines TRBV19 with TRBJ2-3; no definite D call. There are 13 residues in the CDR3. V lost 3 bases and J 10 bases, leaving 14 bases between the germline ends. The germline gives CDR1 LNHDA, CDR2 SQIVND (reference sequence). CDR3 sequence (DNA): TGTGCCAGTAGTATCTCCCTGGAGAGAGCGCAGTATTTT. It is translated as CASSISLERAQYF.

The CDR3 spells CASSVEGVGGYTF. The CDR3 bases are TGTGCCAGCAGCGTAGAGGGGGTCGGCGGCTACACCTTC. This chain links TRBV9 with TRBJ1-2, with D possibly TRBD1 on 6 matching bases. CDR1 SGDLS and CDR2 YYNGEE come from the germline V gene. The ends were cut back, 0 bases at V and 8 bases at J, with 11 bases in the middle. This CDR3 has 13 amino acids.

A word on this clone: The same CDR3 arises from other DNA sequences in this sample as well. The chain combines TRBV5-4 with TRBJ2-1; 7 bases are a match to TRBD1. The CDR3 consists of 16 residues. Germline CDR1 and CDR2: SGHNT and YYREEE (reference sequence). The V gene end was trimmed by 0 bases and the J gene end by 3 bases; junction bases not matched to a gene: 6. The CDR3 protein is CASSLAGSGGYNEQFF. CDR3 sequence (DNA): TGTGCCAGCAGCTTGGCTGGTTCAGGGGGCTACAATGAGCAGTTCTTC. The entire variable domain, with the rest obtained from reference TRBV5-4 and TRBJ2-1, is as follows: ETGVTQSPTHLIKTRGQQVTLRCSSQSGHNTVSWYQQALGQGPQFIFQYYREEENGRGNFPPRFSGLQFPNYSSELNVNALELDDSALYLCASSLAGSGGYNEQFFGPGTRLTVL.

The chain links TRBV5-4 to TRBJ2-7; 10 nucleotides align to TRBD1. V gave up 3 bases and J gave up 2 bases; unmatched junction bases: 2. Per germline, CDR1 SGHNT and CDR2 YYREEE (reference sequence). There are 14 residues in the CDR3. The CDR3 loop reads CASSSGTGAYEQYF. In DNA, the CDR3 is TGTGCCAGCAGCTCCGGGACAGGGGCCTACGAGCAGTACTTC. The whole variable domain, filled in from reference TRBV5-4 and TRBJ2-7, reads ETGVTQSPTHLIKTRGQQVTLRCSSQSGHNTVSWYQQALGQGPQFIFQYYREEENGRGNFPPRFSGLQFPNYSSELNVNALELDDSALYLCASSSGTGAYEQYFGPGTRLTVT.

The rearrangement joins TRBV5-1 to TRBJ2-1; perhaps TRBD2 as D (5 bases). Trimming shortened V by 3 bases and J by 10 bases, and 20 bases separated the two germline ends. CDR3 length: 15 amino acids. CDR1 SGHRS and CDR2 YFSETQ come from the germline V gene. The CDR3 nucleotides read TGCGCCAGCAGCTCCGGACCCGAGGGTTATGCCGAGCAGTTCTTC. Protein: CASSSGPEGYAEQFF.

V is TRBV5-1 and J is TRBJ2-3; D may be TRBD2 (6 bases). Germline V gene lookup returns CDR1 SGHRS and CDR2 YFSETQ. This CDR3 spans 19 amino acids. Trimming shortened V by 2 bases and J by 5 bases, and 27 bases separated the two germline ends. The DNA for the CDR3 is TGCGCCAGCAGCTTTTGGCCTGTGACTTGCCTGGTGGAGGGAGATACGCAGTATTTT. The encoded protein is CASSFWPVTCLVEGDTQYF.

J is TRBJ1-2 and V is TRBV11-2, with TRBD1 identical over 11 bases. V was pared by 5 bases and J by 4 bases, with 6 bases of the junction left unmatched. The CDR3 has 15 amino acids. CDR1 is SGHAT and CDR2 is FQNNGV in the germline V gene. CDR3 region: CASSARTGGVYGYTF. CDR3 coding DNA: TGTGCCAGCAGCGCCCGGACAGGGGGCGTCTATGGCTACACCTTC.

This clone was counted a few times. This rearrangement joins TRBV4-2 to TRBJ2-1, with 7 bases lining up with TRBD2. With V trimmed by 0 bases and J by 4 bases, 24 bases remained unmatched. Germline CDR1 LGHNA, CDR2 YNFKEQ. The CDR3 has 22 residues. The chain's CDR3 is CASSQDRTPATQKGTMYNEQFF. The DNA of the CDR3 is TGTGCCAGCAGCCAAGATCGTACGCCGGCTACCCAAAAGGGGACTATGTACAATGAGCAGTTCTTC.

Here the CDR3 reads CASRPSTGNEKLFF. In DNA form, the CDR3 reads TGTGCCAGCCGGCCCTCGACAGGGAATGAAAAACTGTTTTTT. V and J are TRBV6-6 and TRBJ1-4; TRBD1 matches 7 bases. This CDR3 has 14 amino acids. Germline V gene lookup returns CDR1 MNHNY and CDR2 SVGAGI (reference sequence). J lost 5 bases, V lost 8 bases, and 8 bases had no gene match.

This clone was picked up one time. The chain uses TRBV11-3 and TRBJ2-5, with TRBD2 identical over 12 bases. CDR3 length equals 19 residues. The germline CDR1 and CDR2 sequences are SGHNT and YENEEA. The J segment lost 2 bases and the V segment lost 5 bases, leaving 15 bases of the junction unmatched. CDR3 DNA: TGTGCCAGCAGCCACGGGACTAGCGGGCTCCCCCCCGAACAAGAGACCCAGTACTTC. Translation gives CASSHGTSGLPPEQETQYF.

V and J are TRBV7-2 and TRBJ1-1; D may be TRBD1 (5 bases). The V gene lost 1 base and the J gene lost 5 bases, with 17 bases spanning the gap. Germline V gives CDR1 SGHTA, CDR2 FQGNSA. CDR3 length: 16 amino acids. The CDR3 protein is CASSLEVRPGRTEAFF. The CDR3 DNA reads TGTGCCAGCAGCTTAGAGGTTCGGCCAGGGAGGACTGAAGCTTTCTTT.

The CDR3 DNA reads as TGTGCCAGCAGCTTAACGACTAGCGGACAAGAGACCCAGTACTTC. It yields the protein CASSLTTSGQETQYF. V is TRBV7-2 and J is TRBJ2-5, with 9 bases lining up with TRBD2. The V gene end was trimmed by 2 bases and the J gene end by 2 bases; junction bases not matched to a gene: 3. The CDR3 covers 15 residues. Germline values: CDR1 SGHTA, CDR2 FQGNSA.

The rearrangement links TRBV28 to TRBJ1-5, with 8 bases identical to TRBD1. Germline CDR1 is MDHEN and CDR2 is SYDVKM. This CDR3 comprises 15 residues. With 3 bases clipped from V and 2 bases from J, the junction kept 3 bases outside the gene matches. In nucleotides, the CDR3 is TGTGCCAGCAGTTTGGAGGGACAGGGCAATCAGCCCCAGCATTTT. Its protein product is CASSLEGQGNQPQHF. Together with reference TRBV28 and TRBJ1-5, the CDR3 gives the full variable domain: DVKVTQSSRYLVKRTGEKVFLECVQDMDHENMFWYRQDPGLGLRLIYFSYDVKMKEKGDIPEGYSVSREKKERFSLILESASTNQTSMYLCASSLEGQGNQPQHFGDGTRLSIL.

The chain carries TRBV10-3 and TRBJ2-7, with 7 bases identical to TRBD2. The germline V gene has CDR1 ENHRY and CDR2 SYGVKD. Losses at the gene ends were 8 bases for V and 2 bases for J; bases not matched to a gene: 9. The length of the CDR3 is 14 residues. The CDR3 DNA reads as TGTGCCATCCGGCGCGGGAGAGGTCCCTACGAGCAGTACTTC. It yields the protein CAIRRGRGPYEQYF.

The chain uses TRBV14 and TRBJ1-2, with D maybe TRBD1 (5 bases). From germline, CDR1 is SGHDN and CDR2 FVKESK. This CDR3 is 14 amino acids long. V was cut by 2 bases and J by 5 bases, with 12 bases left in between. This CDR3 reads CASSQTRDFYGYTF. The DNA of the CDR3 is TGTGCCAGCAGCCAAACCAGGGACTTTTATGGCTACACCTTC.